Following are 24 T cell receptor beta chains from one sample sequenced in a study of blood T cell repertoires in COVID-19. Some clones are missing from TCRdb's copy, which holds only in-frame ones; the method was immunoSEQ multiplex PCR. Seen here are 30,000 to 40,000 clones, 65% to 90% observed once, and the top ten hold approximately 5.7%. What was sequenced was peripheral blood. These receptor sequences come from a woman of 80 years or more with active or convalescent COVID-19.

V is TRBV5-1 and J is TRBJ2-3; D uncertain. This CDR3 comprises 14 residues. The germline CDR1 and CDR2 sequences are SGHRS and YFSETQ. The V end lost 1 base, the J end lost 2 bases, and 8 bases lay between the germline ends. CDR3 in amino acids: CASSLRLNTDTQYF. The CDR3 bases are TGCGCCAGCAGCTTGAGACTCAACACAGATACGCAGTATTTT.

The genes are TRBV2 and TRBJ2-3; TRBD2 agrees at 9 bases. This CDR3 is 16 amino acids long. The V segment lost 7 bases and the J segment 0 bases; nucleotides outside the gene matches: 8. CDR1 and CDR2 (germline): SNHLY, FYNNEI. This CDR3 is CASNPVAGGSTDTQYF. The CDR3, as DNA: TGTGCCAGCAACCCCGTGGCGGGGGGGAGCACAGATACGCAGTATTTT.

This clone was counted only a few times. J is TRBJ2-1 and V is TRBV7-9, with 9 bases aligning to TRBD2. Germline values: CDR1 SEHNR, CDR2 FQNEAQ (reference sequence). V was pared by 5 bases and J by 7 bases, with 12 bases of the junction left unmatched. This CDR3 contains 16 residues. The chain's CDR3 is CASSPPVAGDNNEQFF. CDR3 nucleotide sequence: TGTGCCAGCAGCCCCCCAGTAGCGGGAGACAATAATGAGCAGTTCTTC.

This chain uses TRBV24-1 with TRBJ2-2; 7 bases fit TRBD2. Germline V gene lookup returns CDR1 KGHDR and CDR2 SFDVKD. This CDR3 comprises 15 residues. V dropped 3 bases and J dropped 4; count of bases not matched to a gene: 4. DNA for the CDR3: TGTGCCACCAGTGATCCCGGGGGGACCACCGGGGAGCTGTTTTTT. Translated: CATSDPGGTTGELFF.

The chain couples TRBV10-3 to TRBJ2-1; 13 nucleotides match TRBD2. Germline V CDR1 and CDR2: ENHRY, SYGVKD. The CDR3 sequence is 15 residues long. Losses at the gene ends were 4 bases for V and 4 bases for J; bases not matched to a gene: 1. The CDR3 is CAISGLAGGYNEQFF. CDR3 nucleotide sequence: TGTGCCATCAGTGGACTAGCGGGAGGTTACAATGAGCAGTTCTTC.

The CDR3 coding sequence is TGTGCCAGCAACCGGGGACAGGGGATCTACGAGCAGTACTTC. Translation: CASNRGQGIYEQYF. The chain has TRBV6-5 and TRBJ2-7; 10 positions match TRBD1. The CDR3 has 14 residues. Trimming at V came to 7 bases and at J to 3 bases, leaving 6 bases not matched to a gene. Germline-derived CDR1 and CDR2 are MNHEY and SVGAGI.

The V gene is TRBV11-2, the J gene TRBJ1-1; TRBD1 might be the D (5 bases). V was trimmed by 5 bases and J by 6 bases, leaving 13 bases between them. The V gene's germline CDR1 is SGHAT and CDR2 FQNNGV. This CDR3 is 13 amino acids long. The CDR3 is CASSTGVAAEAFF. The CDR3 DNA reads TGTGCCAGCAGCACAGGCGTCGCCGCTGAAGCTTTCTTT.

The chain links TRBV6-2 or TRBV6-3 to TRBJ2-4; perhaps TRBD2 as D (6 bases). The CDR3 contains 16 residues. Per the germline V gene, CDR1 is MNHEY and CDR2 is SVGEGT. V lost 5 bases, J lost 3 bases, and 17 bases lay in between. DNA for the CDR3: TGTGCCAGCAGTCCCGCCAAGTGGGGACTCAAAAACATTCAGTACTTC. Its translation: CASSPAKWGLKNIQYF.

The chain links TRBV6-8 to TRBJ2-3, with 10 bases matching TRBD1. V trimming: 5 bases; J trimming: 0 bases; junction bases outside the gene matches: 5. This CDR3 has 16 amino acids. CDR1 and CDR2 from the germline V gene are MNHGY and SAAAGT. CDR3 coding DNA: TGTGCCAGCAGTCGGGACAGGGGATCTAGCACAGATACGCAGTATTTT. Translated: CASSRDRGSSTDTQYF.

This chain joins TRBV6-6 and TRBJ1-2; the D gene is possibly TRBD1 (5 bases). V lost 6 bases, J lost 10 bases, and 18 bases lay in between. The CDR3 runs 13 residues. Germline CDR1 is MNHNY and CDR2 is SVGAGI (reference sequence). The CDR3 spells CASRHSTEPAYTF. In nucleotides, the CDR3 is TGTGCCAGCAGACATTCGACAGAACCGGCCTACACCTTC.

This rearrangement joins TRBV5-1 to TRBJ1-5, with D unclear. The CDR3 sequence is 13 residues long. The V end lost 0 bases, the J end lost 6 bases, and 7 bases lay between the germline ends. The germline CDR1 and CDR2 sequences are SGHRS and YFSETQ. CDR3 coding DNA: TGCGCCAGCAGCTTGGTCGTCGGTCAGCCCCAGCATTTT. This translates into CASSLVVGQPQHF.

V usage is TRBV14 and J usage is TRBJ1-1, with D possibly matching TRBD1 (6 bases). The CDR3 length is 15 residues. In germline, CDR1 is SGHDN, CDR2 FVKESK. Trimming stripped 4 bases from V and 1 base from J, with 13 bases between. CDR3 bases: TGTGCCAGCAGCCGATTAACAGGGACGAACACTGAAGCTTTCTTT. Its translation is CASSRLTGTNTEAFF. The full variable domain, rest sourced from reference TRBV14 and TRBJ1-1, is EAGVTQFPSHSVIEKGQTVTLRCDPISGHDNLYWYRRVMGKEIKFLLHFVKESKQDESGMPNNRFLAERTGGTYSTLKVQPAELEDSGVYFCASSRLTGTNTEAFFGQGTRLTVV.

The CDR3 sequence: CASRHGQGGETQYF. DNA for the CDR3: TGCGCCAGCAGACATGGACAGGGAGGAGAGACCCAGTACTTC. V is TRBV5-1 and J is TRBJ2-5; 8 nucleotides match TRBD1. In germline, CDR1 is SGHRS, CDR2 YFSETQ. V shed 5 bases, J shed 4 bases, and the junction held 7 bases outside the gene matches. The CDR3 has 14 amino acids.

V usage is TRBV3-1 (or the pseudogene TRBV3-2) and J usage is TRBJ1-2; a weak D match, TRBD1 (6 bases). The V end was cut by 0 bases, the J end by 2 bases, with 16 bases between. The germline gives CDR1 LGHDT, CDR2 YNNKEL (reference sequence). The CDR3 contains 17 residues. The DNA for the CDR3 is TGTGCCAGCAGCCAAGACTTCTGGAAGGGGGGGAACTATGGCTACACCTTC. Translated, it gives CASSQDFWKGGNYGYTF.

V usage is TRBV19 and J usage is TRBJ1-2; 8 nucleotides match TRBD1. V was clipped by 7 bases and J by 4 bases; unmatched bases: 20. This CDR3 has 18 amino acids. CDR1 LNHDA and CDR2 SQIVND come from the germline V gene (reference sequence). This chain's CDR3 is CASTPGGQDFPNSYGYTF. The CDR3, as DNA: TGTGCCAGTACCCCGGGGGGACAGGATTTCCCCAACTCCTATGGCTACACCTTC. The whole variable domain, filled in from reference TRBV19 and TRBJ1-2, reads DGGITQSPKYLFRKEGQNVTLSCEQNLNHDAMYWYRQDPGQGLRLIYYSQIVNDFQKGDIAEGYSVSREKKESFPLTVTSAQKNPTAFYLCASTPGGQDFPNSYGYTFGSGTRLTVV.

The chain employs TRBV14 and TRBJ2-1; D perhaps matches TRBD2 (5 bases). Germline V gene data show CDR1 as SGHDN and CDR2 as FVKESK. The CDR3 covers 15 residues. The V end was cut by 1 base, the J end by 4 bases, with 11 bases between. The DNA of the CDR3 is TGTGCCAGCAGCCAAGTTGATCGGGATTACAATGAGCAGTTCTTC. This codes for CASSQVDRDYNEQFF.

This clone was seen only once. This chain links TRBV5-1 with TRBJ2-3; possibly TRBD2 for D (6 bases). The CDR3 runs to 14 residues. The germline gives CDR1 SGHRS, CDR2 YFSETQ. V was shortened by 6 bases and J by 0 bases, with 11 bases between the two germline ends. As DNA, the CDR3 is TGCGCCAGCAAACAGGAGGGAAGCACAGATACGCAGTATTTT. The encoded protein is CASKQEGSTDTQYF.

The chain uses TRBV15 and TRBJ1-3; 8 bases agree with TRBD1. The CDR3 length is 14 residues. Germline lookup yields CDR1 LNHNV and CDR2 YYDKDF (reference sequence). J gave up 2 bases and V 7 bases, and 4 bases lay outside the gene matches. The CDR3 DNA sequence: TGTGCCACCAAAATGGACAGGGCTGGAAACACCATATATTTT. It is translated as CATKMDRAGNTIYF.

This clone has just a few counts. The chain joins TRBV2 to TRBJ1-1, with a possible D match to TRBD1 (5 bases). Deletions cut 3 bases from V and 5 bases from J, with 16 bases between. The CDR3 covers 15 residues. Looked up from germline, CDR1 is SNHLY and CDR2 is FYNNEI. CDR3 residues: CASSDAGFRGTEAFF. DNA of the CDR3: TGTGCCAGCAGTGACGCAGGGTTTCGTGGAACTGAAGCTTTCTTT.

J is TRBJ2-3 and V is TRBV3-1 (or the pseudogene TRBV3-2); the match to TRBD2 covers 8 bases. Per germline, CDR1 LGHDT and CDR2 YNNKEL (reference sequence). Trimming cost V 5 bases and J 4 bases; bases outside gene matches: 17. This CDR3 is built from 18 residues. CDR3 protein: CASSSHNLAGGYSDTQYF. The DNA for the CDR3 is TGTGCCAGCAGCTCTCACAACTTGGCGGGAGGATATTCAGATACGCAGTATTTT.

The chain uses TRBV9 and TRBJ2-1; the match to TRBD2 covers 7 bases. Germline CDR1 reads SGDLS; CDR2 reads YYNGEE. This CDR3 is 15 amino acids long. Losses at the gene ends were 3 bases for V and 9 bases for J; bases not matched to a gene: 12. The CDR3 spells CASSAPGTKAGEQFF. Here the CDR3 DNA reads TGTGCCAGCAGCGCCCCCGGGACTAAAGCTGGTGAGCAGTTCTTC.

The table lists this clone with a count of one. The V gene is TRBV5-1, the J gene TRBJ1-5; weak D call: TRBD1 (6 bases). This CDR3 is 15 amino acids long. From germline, CDR1 is SGHRS and CDR2 YFSETQ. The V end lost 4 bases, the J end lost 1 base, and 12 bases lay between the germline ends. The CDR3 here is CASSLAGVSNQPQHF. The CDR3 nucleotides are TGCGCCAGCAGCCTAGCAGGGGTCAGCAATCAGCCCCAGCATTTT.

The gene calls are TRBV7-3 and TRBJ2-2, with D uncertain. V was trimmed by 4 bases and J by 6 bases, leaving 6 bases between them. The CDR3 consists of 12 residues. Germline V gene lookup returns CDR1 SGHTA and CDR2 FQGTGA. For the CDR3, the DNA is TGTGCCAGCAGCTCCAGTTCCGGGGAGCTGTTTTTT. This codes for CASSSSSGELFF.

The chain joins TRBV5-1 to TRBJ2-7, with 10 bases lining up with TRBD2. The CDR3 is made up of 14 amino acids. The V and J ends lost 4 bases and 5 bases, in that order; junction bases with no gene match: 6. In germline, CDR1 is SGHRS, CDR2 YFSETQ. CDR3 region: CASSGLAGVNEQYF. In DNA form, the CDR3 reads TGCGCCAGCAGCGGGCTAGCGGGGGTCAACGAGCAGTACTTC.